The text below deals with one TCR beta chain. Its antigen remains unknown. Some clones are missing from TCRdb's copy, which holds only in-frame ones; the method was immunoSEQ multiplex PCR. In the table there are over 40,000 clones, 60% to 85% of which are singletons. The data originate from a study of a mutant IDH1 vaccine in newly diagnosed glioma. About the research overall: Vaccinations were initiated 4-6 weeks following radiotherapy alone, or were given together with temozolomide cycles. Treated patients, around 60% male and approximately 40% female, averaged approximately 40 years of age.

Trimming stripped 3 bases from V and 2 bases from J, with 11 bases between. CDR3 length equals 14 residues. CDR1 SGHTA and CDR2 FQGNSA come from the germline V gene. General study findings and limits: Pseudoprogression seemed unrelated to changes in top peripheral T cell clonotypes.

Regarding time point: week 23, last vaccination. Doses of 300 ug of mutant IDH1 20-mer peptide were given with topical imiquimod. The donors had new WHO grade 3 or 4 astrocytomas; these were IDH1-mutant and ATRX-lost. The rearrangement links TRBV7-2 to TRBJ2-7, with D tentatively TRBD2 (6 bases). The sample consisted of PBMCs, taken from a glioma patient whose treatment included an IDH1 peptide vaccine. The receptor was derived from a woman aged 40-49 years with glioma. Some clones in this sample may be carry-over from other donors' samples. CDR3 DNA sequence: TGTGCCAGCAGCTTGGGAGGCAATCCCTACGAGCAGTACTTC. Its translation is CASSLGGNPYEQYF.